What follows are 25 T cell receptor beta chains derived from one specimen sequenced in a study of T cell repertoires in cytomegalovirus infection. TCRdb itself ran the reads through MiXCR, one entry per CDR3 protein. Of roughly 920,000 distinct CDR3 sequences listed, around a third were seen once; the top ten hold about 14%. Their recognized antigens are unknown. The sample here was cultured CD8+ T cells from PBMCs, taken from culture after CMV antigen stimulation. These receptors were collected from a human donor in good health (CMV status not recorded). Some clones in this sample may be carry-over from other donors' samples.

The V call is TRBV27, the J call TRBJ1-5, with 7 positions matching TRBD1. Losses at the gene ends were 6 bases for V and 4 bases for J; bases not matched to a gene: 6. Germline V gene sequence: CDR1 MNHEY, CDR2 SMNVEV (reference sequence). The CDR3 is made up of 14 amino acids. CDR3: CASRTRQGNQPQHF. The CDR3 nucleotides read TGTGCCAGCAGGACTCGACAGGGAAATCAGCCCCAGCATTTT.

In this sample, this clonotype turned up many times. The rearrangement links TRBV7-2 to TRBJ1-6; D ambiguous. V dropped 2 bases and J dropped 8 bases, with 10 bases sitting between them. The germline V gene encodes CDR1 SGHTA and CDR2 FQGNSA. The CDR3 runs to 14 residues. The CDR3 DNA sequence: TGTGCCAGCAGCTTACCTGGGAAGGATTCACCCCTCCACTTT. Translated, it gives CASSLPGKDSPLHF.

In this sample, this clonotype turned up a few times. The chain links TRBV19 to TRBJ2-7; 7 bases line up with TRBD1. CDR3 size: 15 residues. Germline-derived CDR1 and CDR2 are LNHDA and SQIVND (reference sequence). The trim removed 0 bases at V and 4 bases at J, leaving 6 bases unmatched. In DNA form, the CDR3 reads TGTGCCAGTAGTATAGATCCGGGACAGTATTACGAGCAGTACTTC. Protein product: CASSIDPGQYYEQYF.

This clonotype was found a few times. The V and J genes are TRBV10-3 and TRBJ2-1; D gene ambiguous. CDR1 and CDR2 (germline): ENHRY, SYGVKD. V lost 4 bases, J lost 7 bases, and 8 bases lay in between. The CDR3 is 12 residues long. The CDR3 loop reads CAISGTGNEQFF. CDR3 nucleotides: TGTGCCATCAGTGGCACCGGTAATGAGCAGTTCTTC.

The chain joins TRBV20-1 to TRBJ2-7; 8 bases agree with TRBD2. This CDR3 has 13 residues. Unmatched junction bases numbered 9, after V lost 7 bases and J lost 4 bases. Germline V gene sequence: CDR1 DFQATT, CDR2 SNEGSKA (reference sequence). The DNA of the CDR3 is TGCAGTGTACCGAACCGGGAGGGATACGAGCAGTACGTC. It is translated as CSVPNREGYEQYV.

J is TRBJ1-2 and V is TRBV14; D unclear. Germline-derived CDR1 and CDR2 are SGHDN and FVKESK. Trimming removed 1 base from V and 6 bases from J, with 18 bases in between. The length of the CDR3 is 16 residues. CDR3 nucleotides: TGTGCCAGCAGCCAAGCAGGTGATGCGCGGAGGAATGGCTACACCTTC. Translated, it gives CASSQAGDARRNGYTF.

This clonotype was seen ten or more times. V usage is TRBV6-1 and J usage is TRBJ1-1; D ambiguous. Trimming took 5 bases from V and 8 from J, leaving 9 bases between them. Germline V gives CDR1 MNHNS, CDR2 SASEGT. CDR3 size: 11 residues. The CDR3 protein is CASSHTGEAFF. The CDR3 DNA reads TGTGCCAGCAGTCATACGGGGGAAGCTTTCTTT.

This sequence joins TRBV20-1 and TRBJ2-7, with D perhaps matching TRBD2 (6 bases). The germline V gene has CDR1 DFQATT and CDR2 SNEGSKA (reference sequence). V was trimmed by 5 bases and J by 4 bases, leaving 15 bases between them. This CDR3 is built from 13 residues. The CDR3 DNA is TGCAGTGCTGGAGGCGGGGATTTTTACGAGCAGTACGTC. Its protein is CSAGGGDFYEQYV.

The chain has TRBV20-1 and TRBJ1-2; 7 bases are shared with TRBD1. In germline, CDR1 is DFQATT, CDR2 SNEGSKA (reference sequence). This CDR3 is built from 13 residues. The V and J ends lost 5 bases and 4 bases, in that order; junction bases with no gene match: 7. CDR3 sequence (DNA): TGCAGTGCTTGGACAGGCGAGGCCTATGGCTACACCTTC. Protein product: CSAWTGEAYGYTF.

This clonotype was found a few times. The chain's CDR3 is CASSDSPGGLNEQFF. In DNA form, the CDR3 reads TGTGCCAGCAGTGACTCGCCCGGGGGCCTCAATGAGCAGTTCTTC. V and J are TRBV6-4 and TRBJ2-1; D may be TRBD1 or TRBD2 (6 bases each). Germline CDR1 is MRHNA and CDR2 is SNTAGT. Deletions cut 0 bases from V and 6 bases from J, with 12 bases between. The CDR3 spans 15 residues.

This chain connects TRBV7-9 to TRBJ2-1, with D possibly TRBD2 on 5 matching bases. CDR1 SEHNR and CDR2 FQNEAQ come from the germline V gene (reference sequence). Trimming pared 6 bases from V and 11 bases from J, leaving 14 bases between. The CDR3 is 12 residues long. CDR3: CASSPGNSKQFF. CDR3 nucleotide sequence: TGTGCCAGCAGTCCGGGGAACAGCAAGCAGTTCTTC.

This clonotype was picked up a small number of times. This chain connects TRBV9 to TRBJ2-5; TRBD1 is a possible D gene (5 bases). Germline values: CDR1 SGDLS, CDR2 YYNGEE. This CDR3 spans 14 amino acids. V was cut by 3 bases and J by 5 bases, with 14 bases left in between. CDR3 protein: CASSAPGFEETQYF. The CDR3 DNA is TGTGCCAGCAGCGCCCCAGGGTTTGAGGAGACCCAGTACTTC.

This clonotype was counted at least ten times. This rearrangement joins TRBV7-2 to TRBJ2-3, with D hard to call. The CDR3 consists of 15 residues. Germline assignment: CDR1 SGHTA and CDR2 FQGNSA. The V and J ends lost 2 bases and 0 bases respectively, with 9 bases between them. The CDR3 spells CASSLLITSTDTQYF. CDR3 coding DNA: TGTGCCAGCAGCTTACTGATTACTAGCACAGATACGCAGTATTTT.

V usage is TRBV9 and J usage is TRBJ2-5; D tentatively fits TRBD1 or TRBD2 (5 bases each). Trimming shortened V by 3 bases and J by 3 bases, and 15 bases separated the two germline ends. CDR3 length: 15 amino acids. Germline-derived CDR1 and CDR2 are SGDLS and YYNGEE. CDR3 in DNA: TGTGCCAGCAGCGATCCGGGACGGGAAGAAGAGACCCAGTACTTC. As protein: CASSDPGREEETQYF.

This clonotype turned up a few times. The gene calls are TRBV3-1 and TRBJ1-1, with TRBD1 as a possible D gene (6 bases). The ends were cut back, 5 bases at V and 3 bases at J, with 25 bases in the middle. The germline V gene has CDR1 LGHDT and CDR2 YNNKEL (reference sequence). The CDR3 extends over 18 amino acids. CDR3 DNA sequence: TGTGCCAGCAGCATCGCCCATCGGGGGGCAAGCGGCGACACTGAAGCTTTCTTT. Translated, it gives CASSIAHRGASGDTEAFF.

This clonotype was seen a handful of times. The V call is TRBV27, the J call TRBJ1-1, with D possibly TRBD1 on 6 matching bases. V gave up 0 bases and J gave up 11 bases, with 13 bases separating them. CDR1 and CDR2 (germline): MNHEY, SMNVEV (reference sequence). The CDR3 is 13 residues long. CDR3 coding DNA: TGTGCCAGCAGTTTATCGAACAGGGAAAGGGCTTTCTTT. Amino acid sequence: CASSLSNRERAFF.

This clonotype has just a few counts. This chain connects TRBV6-2 or TRBV6-3 to TRBJ1-5, with 7 bases identical to TRBD1. CDR1 and CDR2 (germline): MNHEY, SVGEGT. The CDR3 is 19 residues long. Trimming took 2 bases from V and 9 from J; bases not matched to a gene: 22. CDR3: CASSYAQNRGLGPPRPQHF. CDR3 coding DNA: TGTGCCAGCAGTTACGCCCAAAACAGGGGCCTGGGTCCCCCCCGGCCCCAGCATTTT.

This clonotype has only a few counts. DNA of the CDR3: TGTGCCAGTAGTATAGGACAGACATCGTATGGCTACACCTTC. It encodes CASSIGQTSYGYTF. This chain links TRBV19 with TRBJ1-2; TRBD1 is a possible D gene (5 bases). The CDR3 runs to 14 residues. With 1 base removed from V and 5 bases from J, the gap between germline ends came to 11 bases. CDR1 is LNHDA, CDR2 SQIVND, per germline (reference sequence).

The V and J genes are TRBV29-1 and TRBJ1-1; TRBD1 is a possible D gene (6 bases). The ends were cut back, 7 bases at V and 4 bases at J, with 16 bases in the middle. CDR1 SQVTM and CDR2 ANQGSEA come from the germline V gene. This CDR3 has 13 amino acids. DNA for the CDR3: TGCAGCGCTCTCTCTCAGGGGTTCACTGAAGCTTTCTTT. It specifies CSALSQGFTEAFF.

This chain links TRBV6-4 with TRBJ1-6; D may be TRBD1 (5 bases). The CDR3 extends over 14 amino acids. V was trimmed by 2 bases and J by 7 bases, leaving 9 bases between them. CDR1 and CDR2 from the germline V gene are MRHNA and SNTAGT. CDR3 loop: CASSDGGDNSPLHF. The CDR3 DNA follows: TGTGCCAGCAGTGACGGGGGGGACAATTCACCCCTCCACTTT.

This clonotype was detected many times. CDR3: CASSPSSPQETQYF. CDR3 bases: TGTGCCAGCAGCCCAAGTTCGCCCCAAGAGACCCAGTACTTC. V is TRBV7-8 and J is TRBJ2-5; D gene unclear. CDR1 and CDR2 (germline): SGHVS, FQNEAQ. The CDR3 consists of 14 residues. V was shortened by 5 bases and J by 1 base, with 11 bases between the two germline ends.

This clonotype came up many times. This chain connects TRBV7-6 to TRBJ2-2; D is possibly TRBD2 (5 bases). The CDR3 runs 16 residues. Germline V gives CDR1 SGHVS, CDR2 FNYEAQ. The V and J ends lost 2 bases and 5 bases respectively, with 15 bases between them. The DNA of the CDR3 is TGTGCCAGCAGCTTATACTTCCGGGATGGGACCGGGGAGCTGTTTTTT. Translation: CASSLYFRDGTGELFF.

In this sample, this clonotype turned up many times. The V gene is TRBV12-5, the J gene TRBJ2-1; 7 bases map to TRBD1. The V gene end was trimmed by 1 base and the J gene end by 0 bases; junction bases not matched to a gene: 3. The CDR3 spans 16 residues. CDR1 LGHNT and CDR2 FRNRAP come from the germline V gene. For the CDR3, the DNA is TGTGCTAGTGGTTTGGGGACAGGAGGCTCCTACAATGAGCAGTTCTTC. Translated: CASGLGTGGSYNEQFF.

The chain couples TRBV9 to TRBJ1-6; 8 nucleotides match TRBD1. V was pared by 3 bases and J by 7 bases, with 6 bases of the junction left unmatched. CDR1 and CDR2 (germline): SGDLS, YYNGEE. The CDR3 spans 15 residues. CDR3 region: CASSGQGFDNSPLHF. The CDR3 DNA reads TGTGCCAGCAGCGGACAGGGGTTCGACAATTCACCCCTCCACTTT.

The chain links TRBV7-6 to TRBJ2-3; D possibly corresponds to TRBD1 (6 bases). The CDR3 runs to 16 residues. The V end was cut by 5 bases, the J end by 0 bases, with 15 bases between. The germline gives CDR1 SGHVS, CDR2 FNYEAQ. The CDR3 spells CASSTPGHTSTDTQYF. DNA of the CDR3: TGTGCCAGCAGCACCCCGGGACACACTAGCACAGATACGCAGTATTTT. The whole variable domain, remainder taken from reference TRBV7-6 and TRBJ2-3, is GAGVSQSPRYKVTKRGQDVALRCDPISGHVSLYWYRQALGQGPEFLTYFNYEAQQDKSGLPNDRFSAERPEGSISTLTIQRTEQRDSAMYRCASSTPGHTSTDTQYFGPGTRLTVL.